This T cell receptor beta chain was profiled in a study of CD8+CD57+ T cells in acquired aplastic anemia (dated by TCRdb to about 2018). Broadly, across the study: DNA extracted from sorted CD4+ and CD8+ cells had a mean of about 3 ug, with a range of 0.2 to 27.4 ug. An average of roughly 10 million reads for CD4+ cells and 11 million to 13 million reads for CD8+ cells was obtained from healthy donor samples. General study outcomes and caveats: Between patients and healthy controls, no significant difference in CD8+ Simpson's diversity was found (P=0.060). Around 31 CD8+ CDR3 sequences were shared between patients and controls but appeared highly expressed in patients and within their immunodominant clones.

Sequences PRHDT (CDR1) and FYEKMQ (CDR2) are obtained from the germline V gene (reference sequence). The cysteine opens and the phenylalanine closes a CDR3 of 14 amino acids. Only CDR3 DNA remains: 42 bases, in frame from the first base. Trimming leaves V shorter by 5 bases and J shorter by 7 bases, with the junction holding 5 bases beyond the gene matches. Genomic DNA served as template for TCR beta VDJ combination and CDR3 sequence profiling. TCR repertoire sequencing was run on an Illumina HiSeq 2000. In the original analysis: TRBV/TRBJ rearrangement plots, CDR3 size and DJ length profiles, and Simpson's diversity index were used to assess repertoires. The most abundant DNA sequence in the deep sequencing data was taken as the immunodominant clone. CDR3 amino acid sequences were screened for sharing across subjects and were compared with published repertoires and the VDJdb database. TCRdb itself trimmed the public reads at Q25 with fastp, ran MiXCR and retained productive beta chains. Duplicate CDR3 protein sequences are folded into a single record with the most common DNA and genes. These V and J calls originate from TCRdb's pipeline instead of the authors' own analysis. In this sample the table shows approximately 160,000 distinct CDR3 sequences, 35% to 55% of which occur a single time. About 1.1% of the sample comes from the top ten.

In the study, sorted CD4+ and CD8+ blood T cells from patients with severe aplastic anemia and from healthy subjects underwent deep sequencing of TCR repertoires. Ficoll-Paque density gradient centrifugation was used to isolate peripheral blood mononuclear cells. Before DNA was extracted, CD4+ and CD8+ T cells were sorted using either FACS or magnetic beads. This clonotype was observed at least ten times. There is no known antigen for this receptor. Base qualities are missing; no much larger clone stands one base away. The chain is assembled from TRBV13 and TRBJ1-6; TRBD1 agrees with 7 junctional bases. Specimen: sorted CD4+, CD8+, or CD8+CD57+ T cells (not recorded which) from PBMCs. This receptor was obtained from a human donor in good health. The base sequence is TGTGCCAGCAGCGTGACAGGGTACAATTCACCCCTCCACTTT. The resulting protein is CASSVTGYNSPLHF.